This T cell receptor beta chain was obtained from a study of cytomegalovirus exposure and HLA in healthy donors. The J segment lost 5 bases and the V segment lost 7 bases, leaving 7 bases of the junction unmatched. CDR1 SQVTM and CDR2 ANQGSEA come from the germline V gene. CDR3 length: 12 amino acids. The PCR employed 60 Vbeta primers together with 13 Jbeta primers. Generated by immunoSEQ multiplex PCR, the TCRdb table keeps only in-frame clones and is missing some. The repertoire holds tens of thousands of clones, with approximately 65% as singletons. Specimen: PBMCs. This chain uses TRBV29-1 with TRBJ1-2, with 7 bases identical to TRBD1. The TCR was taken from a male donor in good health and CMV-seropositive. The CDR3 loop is CSGRDSEYGYTF. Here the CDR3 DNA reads TGCAGCGGGCGGGACAGCGAGTATGGCTACACCTTC.